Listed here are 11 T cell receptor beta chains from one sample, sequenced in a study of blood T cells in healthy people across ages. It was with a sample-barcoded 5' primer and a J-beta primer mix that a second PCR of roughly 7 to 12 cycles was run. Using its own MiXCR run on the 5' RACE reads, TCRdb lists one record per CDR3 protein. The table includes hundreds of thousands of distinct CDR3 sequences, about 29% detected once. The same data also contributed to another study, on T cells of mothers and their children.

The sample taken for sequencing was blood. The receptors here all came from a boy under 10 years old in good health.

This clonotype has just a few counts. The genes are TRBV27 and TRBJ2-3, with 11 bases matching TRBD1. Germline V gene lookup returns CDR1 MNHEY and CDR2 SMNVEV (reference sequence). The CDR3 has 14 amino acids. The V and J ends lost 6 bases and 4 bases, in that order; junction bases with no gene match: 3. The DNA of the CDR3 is TGTGCCAGCAGACGGGACAGGGGGGCAGATACGCAGTATTTT. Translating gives CASRRDRGADTQYF.

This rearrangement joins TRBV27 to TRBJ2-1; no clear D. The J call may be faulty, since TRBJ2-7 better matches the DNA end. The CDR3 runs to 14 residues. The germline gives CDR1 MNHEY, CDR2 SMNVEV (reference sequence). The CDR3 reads CASSLLGQNYEQYF. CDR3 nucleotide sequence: TGTGCCAGCAGTTTATTGGGCCAAAACTACGAGCAGTACTTC.

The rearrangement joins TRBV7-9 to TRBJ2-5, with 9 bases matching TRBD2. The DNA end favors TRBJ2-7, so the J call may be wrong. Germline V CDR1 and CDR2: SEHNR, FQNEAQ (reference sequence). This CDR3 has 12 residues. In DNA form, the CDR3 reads TGTGCCAGCAGCGAGCGGGAGGCCGAGCAGTACTTC. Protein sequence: CASSEREAEQYF.

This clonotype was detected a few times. In nucleotides, the CDR3 is TGTGCCAGCAGCCTAGACAGGGGTCACCTCTTCTACGAGCAGTACTTC. Its translation is CASSLDRGHLFYEQYF. This chain connects TRBV7-9 to TRBJ2-7, with 8 bases identical to TRBD1. Germline trimming cut 5 bases from V and 3 bases from J; bases unmatched to any gene: 12. The V gene's germline CDR1 is SEHNR and CDR2 FQNEAQ (reference sequence). This CDR3 spans 16 amino acids.

The CDR3, as DNA: TGTGCCAGCAGTTTAGCAGGGCCGAACCAAGAGACCCAGTACTTC. Translated: CASSLAGPNQETQYF. The chain couples TRBV12-3 or TRBV12-4 to TRBJ2-5, with D uncertain. V lost 0 bases and J 0 bases, leaving 8 bases between the germline ends. This CDR3 region has 15 residues.

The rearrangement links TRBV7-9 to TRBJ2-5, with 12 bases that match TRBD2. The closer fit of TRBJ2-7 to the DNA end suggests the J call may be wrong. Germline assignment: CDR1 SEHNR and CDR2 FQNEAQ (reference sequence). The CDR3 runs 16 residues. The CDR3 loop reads CASSLAASGRADEQYF. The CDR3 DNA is TGTGCCAGCAGCTTAGCGGCTAGCGGGAGGGCCGACGAGCAGTACTTC.

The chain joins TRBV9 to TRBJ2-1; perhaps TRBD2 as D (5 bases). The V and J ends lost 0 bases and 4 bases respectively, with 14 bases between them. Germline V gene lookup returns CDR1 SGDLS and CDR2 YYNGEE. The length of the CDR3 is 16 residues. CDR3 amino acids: CASSVGGSGLYNEQFF. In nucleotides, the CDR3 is TGTGCCAGCAGCGTAGGAGGAAGCGGTCTTTACAATGAGCAGTTCTTC. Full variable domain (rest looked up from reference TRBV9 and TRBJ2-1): DSGVTQTPKHLITATGQRVTLRCSPRSGDLSVYWYQQSLDQGLQFLIQYYNGEERAKGNILERFSAQQFPDLHSELNLSSLELGDSALYFCASSVGGSGLYNEQFFGPGTRLTVL.

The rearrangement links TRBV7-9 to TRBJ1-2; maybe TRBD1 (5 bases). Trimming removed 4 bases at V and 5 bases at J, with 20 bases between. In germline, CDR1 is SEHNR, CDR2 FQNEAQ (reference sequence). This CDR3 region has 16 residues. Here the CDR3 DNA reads TGTGCCAGCAGCTCCTCCCGGGACCCAAGGGAATATGGCTACACCTTC. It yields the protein CASSSSRDPREYGYTF.

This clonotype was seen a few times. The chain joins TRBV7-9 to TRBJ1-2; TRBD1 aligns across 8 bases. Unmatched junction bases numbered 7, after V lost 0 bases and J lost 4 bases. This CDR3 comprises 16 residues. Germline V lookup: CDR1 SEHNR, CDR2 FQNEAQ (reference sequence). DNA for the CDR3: TGTGCCAGCAGCTTAGCTGGAGACAGGGGACTCTATGGCTACACCTTC. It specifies CASSLAGDRGLYGYTF.

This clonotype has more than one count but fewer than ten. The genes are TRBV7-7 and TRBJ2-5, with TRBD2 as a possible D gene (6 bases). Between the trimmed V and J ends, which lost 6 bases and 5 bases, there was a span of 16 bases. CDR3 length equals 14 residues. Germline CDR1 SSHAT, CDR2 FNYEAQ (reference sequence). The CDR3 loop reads CASRSSSATETQYF. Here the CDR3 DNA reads TGTGCCAGCAGATCCTCTAGCGCTACTGAGACCCAGTACTTC.

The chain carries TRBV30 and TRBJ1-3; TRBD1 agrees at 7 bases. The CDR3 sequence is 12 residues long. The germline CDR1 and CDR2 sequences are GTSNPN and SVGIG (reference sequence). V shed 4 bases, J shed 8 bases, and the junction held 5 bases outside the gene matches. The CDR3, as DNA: TGTGCCTGGAACAGGGGCACAGACACCATATATTTT. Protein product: CAWNRGTDTIYF.